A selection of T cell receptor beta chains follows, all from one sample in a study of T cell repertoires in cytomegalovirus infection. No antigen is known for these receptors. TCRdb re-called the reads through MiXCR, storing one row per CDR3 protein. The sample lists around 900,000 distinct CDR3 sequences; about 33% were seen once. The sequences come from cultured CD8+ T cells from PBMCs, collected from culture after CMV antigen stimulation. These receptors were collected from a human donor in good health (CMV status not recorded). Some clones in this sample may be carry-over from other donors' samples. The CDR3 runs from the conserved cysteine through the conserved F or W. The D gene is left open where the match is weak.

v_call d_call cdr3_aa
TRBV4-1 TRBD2 CASSQDRFGLAGDTGELFF
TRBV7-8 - CASREDSNQPQHF
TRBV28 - CASSLLSEGAHQPQHF
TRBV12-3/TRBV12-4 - CASTLGASIGTQYF
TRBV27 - CASSFGKRYEQYF
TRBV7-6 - CASGTQNSPLHF
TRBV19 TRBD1 CASRDRGLVSTDTQYF
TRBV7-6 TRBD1 CASSLAGGQESGYTF
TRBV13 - CASSLLEGRLNSPLHF
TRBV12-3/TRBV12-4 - CASSLEDSRGDTQYF
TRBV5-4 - CASSFTGLSYEQYF
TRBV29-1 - CSVPLQGKSGYTF
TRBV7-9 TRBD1 CASSQYPLGDRVSDTQYF
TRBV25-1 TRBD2 CASTVPGLAGGTIEQFF
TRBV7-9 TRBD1 CASSFTGDRQETQYF
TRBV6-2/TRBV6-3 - CASNWGTTEAFF
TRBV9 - CASSVGGNTQYF
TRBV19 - CASNPRATNEKLFF
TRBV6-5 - CASSYRPYTEAFF
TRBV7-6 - CASTLETNEQYF
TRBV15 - CATSRDPGLNQPQHF
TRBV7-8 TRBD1 CASSSDRGQIYEQYF
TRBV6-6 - CASSPTGTQRVAFF
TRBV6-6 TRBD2 CANSLSGGPSYNEQFF
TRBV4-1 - CASSQDRLLGTEAFF
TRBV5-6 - CASSRLRGSNQPQHF
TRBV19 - CASGGELDSNQSQHF
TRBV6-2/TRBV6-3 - CASSYDPRAQYF
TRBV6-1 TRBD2 CASRGLAGVYNEQFF
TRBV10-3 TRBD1 CAISESDRGGNQPQHF
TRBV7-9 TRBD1 CASSRAGGGQFQETQYF
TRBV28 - CASSLFEDSISAYEQYF
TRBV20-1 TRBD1 CSAFVGQGDSPLHF
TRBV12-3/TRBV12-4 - CTSSSRLPSSYNEQFF
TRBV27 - CASSDFSDTEAFF
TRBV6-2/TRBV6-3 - CASSPIEDRTETQYF
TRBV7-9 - CASSRIMGREGYEQYF
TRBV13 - CASSLRTSMNTEAFF
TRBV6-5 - CASSYSGGGYTF
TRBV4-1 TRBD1 CASSQGTGNNSPLHF
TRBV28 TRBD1 CATGQGAVGYNEQFF
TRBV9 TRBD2 CASSTSGGAHEQFF
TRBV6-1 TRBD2 CACLAANKSTDTQYF
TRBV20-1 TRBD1 CSAFKGDRGPDTEAFF
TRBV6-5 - CASSYQARPGWTEAFF